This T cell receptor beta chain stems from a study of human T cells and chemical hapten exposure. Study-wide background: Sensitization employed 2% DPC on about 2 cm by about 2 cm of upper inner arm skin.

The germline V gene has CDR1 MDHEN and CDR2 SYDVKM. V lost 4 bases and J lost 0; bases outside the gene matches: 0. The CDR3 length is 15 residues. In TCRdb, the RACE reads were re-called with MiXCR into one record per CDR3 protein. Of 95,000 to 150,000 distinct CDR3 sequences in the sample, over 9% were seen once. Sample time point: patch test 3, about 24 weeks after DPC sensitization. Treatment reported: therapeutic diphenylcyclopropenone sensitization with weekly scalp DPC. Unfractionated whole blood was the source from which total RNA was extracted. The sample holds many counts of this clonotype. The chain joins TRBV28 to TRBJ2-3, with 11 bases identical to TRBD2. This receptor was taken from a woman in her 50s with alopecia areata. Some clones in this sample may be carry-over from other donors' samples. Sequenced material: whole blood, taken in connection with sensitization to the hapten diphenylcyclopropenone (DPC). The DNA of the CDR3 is TGTGCCAGCAGTTGGACTAGCGGGAGCACAGATACGCAGTATTTT. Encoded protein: CASSWTSGSTDTQYF.